This entry lists 23 T cell receptor beta chains sequenced from one sample in a study of shared clonotypes between healthy human individuals. The naive CD8 population came from CD45RO-negative cells selected for CCR7, without terminally differentiated effector memory CD45RA+ cells. The data were produced by immunoSEQ multiplex PCR, yet TCRdb's version contains in-frame clones alone and is incomplete. Among more than 2 million clones listed, over 85% were seen once. The sequenced sample was naive CD8+ T cells sorted from blood. These receptors all come from a man aged 18 to 35 in good health.

The chain uses TRBV6-1 and TRBJ1-1; D gene unclear. Trimming stripped 8 bases from V and 6 bases from J, with 16 bases between. CDR1 and CDR2 (germline): MNHNS, SASEGT. This CDR3 is 13 amino acids long. The CDR3 sequence is CASARVRIPEAFF. The CDR3 bases are TGTGCCAGCGCCAGAGTCCGGATACCTGAAGCTTTCTTT.

This chain uses TRBV6-5 with TRBJ2-7, with 9 bases matching TRBD2. CDR3 length: 14 amino acids. Germline trimming cut 4 bases from V and 2 bases from J; bases unmatched to any gene: 3. CDR1 and CDR2 from the germline V gene are MNHEY and SVGAGI. The CDR3 DNA follows: TGTGCCAGCAGTTCCGGACTAGCGACCTACGAGCAGTACTTC. Translated, it gives CASSSGLATYEQYF.

V and J are TRBV28 and TRBJ2-7; 7 positions agree with TRBD1. The CDR3 covers 15 residues. Trimming removed 5 bases from V and 0 bases from J; junction bases left unmatched: 7. Germline V gene data show CDR1 as MDHEN and CDR2 as SYDVKM. This chain's CDR3 is CASSTRTGISYEQYF. In DNA, the CDR3 is TGTGCCAGCAGTACCCGGACAGGCATCTCCTACGAGCAGTACTTC.

The chain carries TRBV5-6 and TRBJ1-6, with D uncertain. Trimming stripped 1 base from V and 6 bases from J, with 14 bases between. Germline CDR1 SGHDT, CDR2 YYEEEE. This CDR3 comprises 16 residues. The CDR3 region has the DNA TGTGCCAGCAGCTTGTGGGAACCCTACCCTAATTCACCCCTCCACTTT. Translating it yields CASSLWEPYPNSPLHF.

The chain uses TRBV10-2 and TRBJ1-3; 9 positions match TRBD1. CDR3 length: 16 amino acids. The ends lost 3 bases at V and 0 bases at J; junction bases unmatched: 3. Germline V gene data show CDR1 as WSHSY and CDR2 as SAAADI. The CDR3 region is CASSDSTGGSGNTIYF. The CDR3 bases are TGCGCCAGCAGTGACTCGACAGGGGGCTCTGGAAACACCATATATTTT.

V usage is TRBV27 and J usage is TRBJ2-5; no definite D call. CDR1 is MNHEY and CDR2 is SMNVEV in the germline V gene (reference sequence). This CDR3 region has 15 residues. V lost 2 bases, J lost 4 bases, and 14 bases lay in between. Here the CDR3 reads CASSLLGGSGETQYF. CDR3 sequence (DNA): TGTGCCAGCAGTTTACTTGGCGGATCTGGAGAGACCCAGTACTTC.

In its sample, this clone was seen once. This chain connects TRBV9 to TRBJ1-5, with 8 bases that match TRBD1. The CDR3 is 13 amino acids. V dropped 3 bases and J dropped 7; count of bases not matched to a gene: 3. CDR1 is SGDLS and CDR2 is YYNGEE in the germline V gene. The CDR3 protein is CASSAGQGQPQHF. CDR3 DNA sequence: TGTGCCAGCAGCGCCGGACAGGGACAGCCCCAGCATTTT.

The V gene is TRBV4-1, the J gene TRBJ1-6; D is undetermined. Trimming took off 2 bases at V and 9 bases at J, with 14 bases between the two ends. Looked up from germline, CDR1 is MGHRA and CDR2 is YSYEKL. The CDR3 runs 15 residues. The CDR3 bases are TGCGCCAGCAGCCAATTCGGGTCTGGCGGTTCACCCCTCCACTTT. It yields the protein CASSQFGSGGSPLHF.

The rearrangement uses TRBV9 and TRBJ1-2, with D perhaps matching TRBD1 (6 bases). Germline CDR1 and CDR2: SGDLS and YYNGEE. The CDR3 totals 16 residues. V was cut by 3 bases and J by 2 bases, with 17 bases left in between. CDR3 sequence: CASSGSYRESNYGYTF. The CDR3, as DNA: TGTGCCAGCAGCGGATCCTACAGGGAGTCCAACTATGGCTACACCTTC.

Here the CDR3 DNA reads TGTGCCAGCAGCTTAATATCTCCCACCACGGAGGATACGCAGTATTTT. Its translation: CASSLISPTTEDTQYF. This chain links TRBV11-3 with TRBJ2-3; D is unresolved. The CDR3 is 16 amino acids. CDR1 is SGHNT, CDR2 YENEEA, per germline. Between the trimmed V and J ends, which lost 2 bases and 6 bases, there was a span of 18 bases.

This chain uses TRBV5-1 with TRBJ2-6, with no clear D. In germline, CDR1 is SGHRS, CDR2 YFSETQ. The V and J ends lost 0 bases and 6 bases respectively, with 10 bases between them. CDR3 length equals 15 residues. The CDR3 bases are TGCGCCAGCAGCTTGGCGGGCCAGGTGGCCAACGTCCTGACTTTC. It yields the protein CASSLAGQVANVLTF.

The chain joins TRBV4-3 to TRBJ1-1; 7 nucleotides agree with TRBD1. Germline V gene sequence: CDR1 LGHNA, CDR2 YSLEER. The CDR3 has 18 amino acids. V dropped 1 base and J dropped 1; count of bases not matched to a gene: 12. The CDR3 loop reads CASSQGRIGQAGNTEAFF. The CDR3 DNA sequence: TGCGCCAGCAGCCAAGGGCGGATTGGACAGGCCGGGAACACTGAAGCTTTCTTT.

The V and J genes are TRBV4-1 and TRBJ1-1, with D hard to call. Germline values: CDR1 MGHRA, CDR2 YSYEKL. The V end lost 3 bases, the J end lost 6 bases, and 11 bases lay between the germline ends. This CDR3 has 13 residues. CDR3 region: CASSQGWVSEAFF. The CDR3 nucleotides read TGCGCCAGCAGCCAGGGGTGGGTATCTGAAGCTTTCTTT.

The J gene is TRBJ2-2, the V gene TRBV6-6; unclear D gene. The germline V gene encodes CDR1 MNHNY and CDR2 SVGAGI (reference sequence). The CDR3 is 16 amino acids. Trimming shortened V by 0 bases and J by 6 bases, and 14 bases separated the two germline ends. CDR3 sequence: CASSYSDQQNPGELFF. CDR3 DNA sequence: TGTGCCAGCAGTTACTCCGACCAGCAGAATCCCGGGGAGCTGTTTTTT.

The chain is built from TRBV21-1 and TRBJ2-7. TRBV21-1 is annotated as a pseudogene. The CDR3 is 15 amino acids. CDR3 sequence reads: CASSPRGTVTYEQYF. The CDR3 DNA follows: TGTGCCAGCAGCCCCCGAGGGACCGTTACCTACGAGCAGTACTTC.

On this clone: The same CDR3 arises from other DNA sequences in this sample as well. The chain combines TRBV19 with TRBJ1-5; perhaps TRBD1 as D (5 bases). Trimming took 1 base from V and 1 from J, leaving 8 bases between them. CDR1 LNHDA and CDR2 SQIVND come from the germline V gene (reference sequence). This CDR3 region has 15 residues. CDR3 sequence reads: CASSIGGASNQPQHF. The CDR3 coding sequence is TGTGCCAGTAGTATAGGAGGGGCAAGCAATCAGCCCCAGCATTTT.

With respect to this clone: The sample carries other DNA sequences with the same CDR3. The chain has TRBV7-6 and TRBJ2-2; 11 bases are shared with TRBD1. CDR1 and CDR2 (germline): SGHVS, FNYEAQ. There are 15 residues in the CDR3. Losses at the gene ends were 3 bases for V and 4 bases for J; bases not matched to a gene: 1. The CDR3 DNA is TGTGCCAGCAGCTTCGGGACAGGGGGCACCGGGGAGCTGTTTTTT. Its translation: CASSFGTGGTGELFF.

The genes are TRBV2 and TRBJ2-7; D gene ambiguous. The V gene's germline CDR1 is SNHLY and CDR2 FYNNEI. The V end was cut by 4 bases, the J end by 5 bases, with 12 bases between. The CDR3 loop spans 13 amino acids. The CDR3 is CASSVDSSDEQYF. CDR3 nucleotides: TGTGCCAGCAGTGTCGACTCCTCAGACGAGCAGTACTTC.

V usage is TRBV9 and J usage is TRBJ2-6, with D perhaps TRBD2 (6 bases). The CDR3 runs 16 residues. Trimming cost V 7 bases and J 4 bases, with 18 bases left between them. Germline lookup yields CDR1 SGDLS and CDR2 YYNGEE. CDR3 sequence (DNA): TGTGCCAGCGACGGAGGGGCCGGGGCCGGGGCCAACGTCCTGACTTTC. Translation gives CASDGGAGAGANVLTF. The full variable domain, with the rest looked up from reference TRBV9 and TRBJ2-6, is DSGVTQTPKHLITATGQRVTLRCSPRSGDLSVYWYQQSLDQGLQFLIQYYNGEERAKGNILERFSAQQFPDLHSELNLSSLELGDSALYFCASDGGAGAGANVLTFGAGSRLTVL.

V usage is TRBV21-1 and J usage is TRBJ1-1; the DNA was not used to check the table's D call, TRBD1. TRBV21-1 is a recognized pseudogene. This CDR3 comprises 14 residues. This CDR3 is CASSETGANTEAFF. For the CDR3, the DNA is TGTGCCAGCAGCGAAACAGGGGCTAACACTGAAGCTTTCTTT.

This clone was recorded only once. The chain uses TRBV27 and TRBJ2-5; perhaps TRBD2 as D (6 bases). From germline, CDR1 is MNHEY and CDR2 SMNVEV (reference sequence). The V end lost 2 bases, the J end lost 1 base, and 8 bases lay between the germline ends. The CDR3 runs 14 residues. The CDR3 region is CASSLGGSQETQYF. The CDR3, as DNA: TGTGCCAGCAGTTTAGGAGGGTCCCAAGAGACCCAGTACTTC.

The rearrangement joins TRBV5-1 to TRBJ2-7; 7 nucleotides match TRBD2. Trimming removed 4 bases from V and 2 bases from J; junction bases left unmatched: 6. There are 14 residues in the CDR3. Germline V gene lookup returns CDR1 SGHRS and CDR2 YFSETQ. The CDR3: CASSTSSGTYEQYF. In DNA, the CDR3 is TGCGCCAGCAGCACTTCTAGCGGAACCTACGAGCAGTACTTC.

The genes are TRBV6-5 and TRBJ2-1; D ambiguous. With 6 bases removed from V and 0 bases from J, the gap between germline ends came to 9 bases. This CDR3 is built from 14 residues. Germline CDR1 is MNHEY and CDR2 is SVGAGI. The CDR3 region has the DNA TGTGCCAGCAGCTGGTCCAGCTCCTACAATGAGCAGTTCTTC. It encodes CASSWSSSYNEQFF.